Listed below are T cell receptor beta chains from one sample, sequenced in a study of T cell clonotyping in hematopoietic cell transplantation. TCRdb's copy holds only in-frame clones and misses some; the assay was immunoSEQ multiplex PCR. This table holds over 25,000 clones, 70% to 80% found once. Sequenced here: peripheral blood mononuclear cells, sampled before stem cell transplant. Source of these receptors: a woman in her 30s with chronic myeloid leukemia. Some clones in this sample may be carry-over from other donors' samples. CDR3s include the opening cysteine and the closing phenylalanine or tryptophan. A D gene is named only where the DNA matches it firmly. Rows give clone size only sometimes, using once, few, many, or a class for an expanded clone.

TRBV5-1,.,few,TRBJ2-2,CASSFGGNTGELFF,TGCGCCAGCAGCTTCGGGGGAAACACCGGGGAGCTGTTTTTT
TRBV5-1,.,.,TRBJ2-1,CASGLQESNNEQFF,TGCGCCAGCGGTCTCCAGGAGTCCAACAATGAGCAGTTCTTC
TRBV7-3,TRBD2,.,TRBJ2-3,CASSPTGRGAGSDTQYF,TGTGCCAGCAGCCCCACGGGGCGGGGGGCCGGCTCAGATACGCAGTATTTT
TRBV11-2,TRBD2,.,TRBJ2-5,CASSYLSGGQETQYF,TGTGCCAGCAGCTACCTCAGCGGGGGGCAAGAGACCCAGTACTTC
TRBV5-6,.,.,TRBJ1-6,CASSFRTRNSPLHF,TGTGCCAGCAGCTTTCGGACAAGAAATTCACCCCTCCACTTT
TRBV7-9,.,few,TRBJ1-2,CASSFSGGLGYGYTF,TGTGCCAGCAGCTTTTCCGGGGGGCTGGGCTATGGCTACACCTTC
TRBV30,.,.,TRBJ1-1,CAWSRQLTEAFF,TGTGCCTGGAGTAGACAGCTCACTGAAGCTTTCTTT
TRBV2,.,.,TRBJ2-1,CAIQRGSSYNEQFF,TGTGCCATCCAAAGGGGTTCCTCCTACAATGAGCAGTTCTTC
TRBV7-3,.,.,TRBJ2-3,CASSFVAGGPTDTQYF,TGTGCCAGCAGCTTTGTAGCCGGGGGACCCACAGATACGCAGTATTTT
TRBV27,.,once,TRBJ1-1,CASSFRPPTTNTEAFF,TGTGCCAGCAGTTTCCGACCGCCTACGACGAACACTGAAGCTTTCTTT
TRBV19,TRBD1,.,TRBJ1-2,CASSPTGVYGYTF,TGTGCCAGTAGTCCCACAGGGGTCTATGGCTACACCTTC
TRBV2,.,.,TRBJ2-7,CASRPGVLLGEQYF,TGTGCCAGCAGGCCGGGGGTCCTCCTGGGTGAGCAGTACTTC
TRBV29-1,TRBD2,.,TRBJ2-2,CSATGGRNTGELFF,TGCAGCGCCACCGGGGGGAGGAACACCGGGGAGCTGTTTTTT
TRBV19,TRBD1,.,TRBJ2-2,CASSIPGTGAFGELFF,TGTGCCAGTAGTATACCGGGGACAGGGGCTTTCGGGGAGCTGTTTTTT
TRBV5-1,.,.,TRBJ2-1,CASSLPAGGYNEQFF,TGCGCCAGCAGCTTGCCGGCAGGTGGATACAATGAGCAGTTCTTC
TRBV2,TRBD2,.,TRBJ2-5,CASSSSGGRQETQYF,TGTGCCAGCAGTTCTAGCGGGGGTCGACAAGAGACCCAGTACTTC